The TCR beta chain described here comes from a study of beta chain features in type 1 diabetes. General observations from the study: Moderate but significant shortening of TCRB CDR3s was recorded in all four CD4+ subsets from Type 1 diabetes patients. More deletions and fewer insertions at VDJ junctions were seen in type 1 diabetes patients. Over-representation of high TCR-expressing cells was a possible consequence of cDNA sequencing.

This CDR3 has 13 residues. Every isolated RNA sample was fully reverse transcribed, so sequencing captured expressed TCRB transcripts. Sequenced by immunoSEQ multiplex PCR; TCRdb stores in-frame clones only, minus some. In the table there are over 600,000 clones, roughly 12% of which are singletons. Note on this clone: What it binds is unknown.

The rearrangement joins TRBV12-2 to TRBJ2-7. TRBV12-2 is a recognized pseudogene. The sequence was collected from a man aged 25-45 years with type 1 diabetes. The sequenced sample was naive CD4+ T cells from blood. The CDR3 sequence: CASPGDLSYEQYF. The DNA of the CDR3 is TGTGCAAGTCCCGGGGACCTCTCCTACGAGCAGTACTTC.